A selection of T cell receptor beta chains follows, all from one sample in a study of T cell responses to AZD1222 COVID-19 vaccine. Assay: immunoSEQ multiplex PCR; the TCRdb copy retains only in-frame clones and omits some. Among fewer than 90,000 clones listed, 75% to 95% were seen once. This specimen consisted of peripheral blood, obtained 28 days after the second AZD1222 dose. The receptors shown here come from an adult who received the AZD1222 COVID-19 vaccine. Both conserved end residues are trimmed from each CDR3. Fields, in order: J gene, V gene, CDR3 protein.

>TRBJ2-7|TRBV7-8
ASSLGTSGTYEQY
>TRBJ1-1|TRBV7-9
ASAYPERVMNTEAF
>TRBJ1-2|TRBV11-2
ASSSTDGRDYT
>TRBJ2-2|TRBV18
ASSPPVNSSGGASGELF
>TRBJ2-4|TRBV2
ASSSSLAKNIQY
>TRBJ2-7|TRBV14
ASSQDFPWTEQY
>TRBJ2-4|TRBV4-2
ASSRTPVTGDKNIQY
>TRBJ1-1|TRBV5-4
ASSPGLQVDTEAF
>TRBJ2-5|TRBV24-1
ATSEGARETQY
>TRBJ1-3|TRBV7-2
ASSPPGQARGNTIY
>TRBJ2-4|TRBV28
ASSFSGRDIQY
>TRBJ2-1|TRBV11-2
ASSLMAEYNEQF
>TRBJ1-4|TRBV30
AWRGWGTGWLF
>TRBJ2-5|TRBV7-3
ASSLAGTRETQY
>TRBJ2-7|TRBV4-1
ASSQVPGAFTEQY
>TRBJ2-7|TRBV19
ASSPPGRSRSEQY
>TRBJ2-2|TRBV11-3
ASRLDRITGELF
>TRBJ1-5|TRBV19
ASSGQGGTQPQH
>TRBJ2-7|TRBV28
ASSLGSYEQY
>TRBJ2-1|TRBV7-3
ASSPSPGLNNEQF
>TRBJ1-6|TRBV3-1/TRBV3-2
ASTEVMNNSPLH
>TRBJ2-7|TRBV2
ASSGHGGLLDEQY
>TRBJ2-7|TRBV7-9
ASSGSQGIWDYEQY
>TRBJ2-7|TRBV19
ASSTTDGVYEQY
>TRBJ1-2|TRBV5-1
ASSLIRGLIYGYT
>TRBJ2-2|TRBV3-1/TRBV3-2
ASSHGVRSGELF
>TRBJ1-4|TRBV12-3/TRBV12-4
ASSIGNEKLF
>TRBJ1-1|TRBV3-1/TRBV3-2
ASSQVNAYTEAF
>TRBJ1-1|TRBV30
AGGGGTEAF
>TRBJ2-7|TRBV4-2
ASSQGPRDPHEQY
>TRBJ1-2|TRBV7-9
ASSPRQGLIRGYT
>TRBJ1-1|TRBV5-1
ASSPNRVNTEAF
>TRBJ2-3|TRBV4-2
ASSHYGGADTQY
>TRBJ1-6|TRBV5-6
ASSLRAGANSPLH
>TRBJ1-2|TRBV29-1
SVREQEAGLYGYT
>TRBJ2-7|TRBV10-2
ASRRTSGYEQY
>TRBJ1-4|TRBV5-6
ASSSGWGDNEKLF
>TRBJ1-2|TRBV27
ASSSQGPGGYT
>TRBJ1-4|TRBV15
ATSPNEKLF
>TRBJ1-5|TRBV5-3
ARSHLPNQPQH
>TRBJ2-1|TRBV3-1/TRBV3-2
ASSQDWRAGEQF
>TRBJ2-3|TRBV4-1
ASSQDRGGSDTQY
>TRBJ1-4|TRBV4-2
ASSQTRAATNEKLF
>TRBJ2-7|TRBV27
ASSLPGQGYEQY
>TRBJ1-1|TRBV9
ASSEPGGMMNTEAF
>TRBJ1-2|TRBV6-5
ASRKPGQGAAGYT
>TRBJ2-7|TRBV5-1
ASSSQGEQY
>TRBJ2-3|TRBV19
ASSSWRGTQY
>TRBJ1-2|TRBV5-1
ASSVGQPYGYT
>TRBJ1-1|TRBV2
ASREQTGHTEAF
>TRBJ2-5|TRBV3-1/TRBV3-2
ASRQTGGQETQY
>TRBJ1-1|TRBV10-2
ATWGGTAQMNTEAF
>TRBJ1-4|TRBV6-5
ASWGQGSWEKLF